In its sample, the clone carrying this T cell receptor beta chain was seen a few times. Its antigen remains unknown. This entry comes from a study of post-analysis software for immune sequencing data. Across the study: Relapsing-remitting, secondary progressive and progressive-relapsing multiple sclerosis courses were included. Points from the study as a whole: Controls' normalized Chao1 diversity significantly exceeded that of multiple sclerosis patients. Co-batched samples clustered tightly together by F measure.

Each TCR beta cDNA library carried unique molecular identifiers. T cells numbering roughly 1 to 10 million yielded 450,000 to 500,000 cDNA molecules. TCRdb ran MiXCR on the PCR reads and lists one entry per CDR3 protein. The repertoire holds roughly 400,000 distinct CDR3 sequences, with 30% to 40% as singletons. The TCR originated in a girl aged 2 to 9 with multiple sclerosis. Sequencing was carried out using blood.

The CDR3 here is CASSQVVAGSYEQYF. The CDR3 DNA follows: TGTGCCAGCAGCCAAGTCGTGGCGGGCAGCTACGAGCAGTACTTC. The gene calls are TRBV4-2 and TRBJ2-7, with D perhaps TRBD2 (5 bases). This CDR3 region has 15 residues. The V gene's germline CDR1 is LGHNA and CDR2 YNFKEQ. Deletions cut 1 base from V and 3 bases from J, with 13 bases between.